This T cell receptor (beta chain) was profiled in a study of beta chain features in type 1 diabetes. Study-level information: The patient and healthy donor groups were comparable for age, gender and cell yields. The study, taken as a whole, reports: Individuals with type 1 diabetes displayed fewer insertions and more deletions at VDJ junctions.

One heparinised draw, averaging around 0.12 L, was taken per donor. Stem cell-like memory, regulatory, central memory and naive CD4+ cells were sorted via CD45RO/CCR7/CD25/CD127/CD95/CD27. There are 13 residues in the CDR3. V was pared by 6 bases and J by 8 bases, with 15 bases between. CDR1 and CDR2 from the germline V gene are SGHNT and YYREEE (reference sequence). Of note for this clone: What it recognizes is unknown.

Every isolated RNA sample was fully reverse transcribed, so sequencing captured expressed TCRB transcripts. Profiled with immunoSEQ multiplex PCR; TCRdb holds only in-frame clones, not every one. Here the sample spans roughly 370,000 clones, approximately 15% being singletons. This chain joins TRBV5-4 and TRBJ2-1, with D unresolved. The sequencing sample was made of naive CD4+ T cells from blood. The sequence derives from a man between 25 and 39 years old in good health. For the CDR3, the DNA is TGTGCCAGCACCCATAGGGCGAAGGATGAGCAGTTCTTC. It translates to CASTHRAKDEQFF.